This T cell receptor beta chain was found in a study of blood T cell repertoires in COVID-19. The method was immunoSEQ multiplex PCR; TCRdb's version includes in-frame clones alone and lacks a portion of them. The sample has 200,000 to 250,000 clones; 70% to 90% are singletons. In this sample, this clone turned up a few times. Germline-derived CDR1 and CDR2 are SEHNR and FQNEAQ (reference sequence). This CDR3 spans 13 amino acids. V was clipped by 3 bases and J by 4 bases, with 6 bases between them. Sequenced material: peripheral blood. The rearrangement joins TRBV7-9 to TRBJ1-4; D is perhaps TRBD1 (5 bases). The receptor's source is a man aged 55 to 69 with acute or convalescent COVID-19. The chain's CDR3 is CASSFGGNEKLFF. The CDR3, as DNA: TGTGCCAGCAGCTTCGGGGGTAATGAAAAACTGTTTTTT.